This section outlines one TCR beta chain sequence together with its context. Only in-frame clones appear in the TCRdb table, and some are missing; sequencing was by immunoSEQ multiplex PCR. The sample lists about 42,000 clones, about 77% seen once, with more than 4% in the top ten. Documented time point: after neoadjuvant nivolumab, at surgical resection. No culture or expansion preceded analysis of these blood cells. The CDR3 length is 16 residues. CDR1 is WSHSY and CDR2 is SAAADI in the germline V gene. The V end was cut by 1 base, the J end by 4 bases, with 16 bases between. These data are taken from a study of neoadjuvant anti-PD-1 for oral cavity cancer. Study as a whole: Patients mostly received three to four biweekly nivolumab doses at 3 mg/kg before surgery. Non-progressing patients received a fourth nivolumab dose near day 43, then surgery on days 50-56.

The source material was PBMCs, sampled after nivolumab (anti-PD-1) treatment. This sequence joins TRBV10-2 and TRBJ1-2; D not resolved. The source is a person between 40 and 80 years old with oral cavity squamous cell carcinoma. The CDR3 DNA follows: TGCGCCAGCAGTGAGTGGGCCGGGAACAATCTCTATGGCTACACCTTC. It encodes CASSEWAGNNLYGYTF.